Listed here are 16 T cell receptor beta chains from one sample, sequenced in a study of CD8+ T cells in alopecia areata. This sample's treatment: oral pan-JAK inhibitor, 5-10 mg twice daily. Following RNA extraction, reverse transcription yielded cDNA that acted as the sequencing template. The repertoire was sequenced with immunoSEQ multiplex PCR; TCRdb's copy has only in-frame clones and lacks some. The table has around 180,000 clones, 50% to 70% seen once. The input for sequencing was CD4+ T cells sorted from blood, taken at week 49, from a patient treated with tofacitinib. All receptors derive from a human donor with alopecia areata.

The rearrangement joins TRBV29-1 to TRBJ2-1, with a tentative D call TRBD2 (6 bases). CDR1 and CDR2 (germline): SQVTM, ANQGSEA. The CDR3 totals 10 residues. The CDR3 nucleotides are TGCAGTGCGGGGTACAATGAGCAGTTCTTC. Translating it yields CSAGYNEQFF.

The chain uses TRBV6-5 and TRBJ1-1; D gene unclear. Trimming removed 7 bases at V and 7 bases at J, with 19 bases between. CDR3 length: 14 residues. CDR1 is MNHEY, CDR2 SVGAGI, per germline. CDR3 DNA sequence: TGTGCCAGCACCAGGACCCCAGGTCGTAATGAAGCTTTCTTT. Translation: CASTRTPGRNEAFF.

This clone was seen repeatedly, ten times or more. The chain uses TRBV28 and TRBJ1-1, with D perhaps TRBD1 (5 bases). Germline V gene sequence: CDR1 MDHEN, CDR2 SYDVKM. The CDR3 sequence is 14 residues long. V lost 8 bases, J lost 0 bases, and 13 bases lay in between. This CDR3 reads CASAPGSLNTEAFF. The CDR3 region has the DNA TGTGCCAGCGCGCCAGGGTCCTTGAACACTGAAGCTTTCTTT.

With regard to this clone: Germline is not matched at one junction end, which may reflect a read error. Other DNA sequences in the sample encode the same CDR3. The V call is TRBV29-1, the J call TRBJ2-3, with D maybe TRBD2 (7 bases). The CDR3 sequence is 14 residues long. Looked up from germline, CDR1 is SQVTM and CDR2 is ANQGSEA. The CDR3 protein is CGRSGGASTDTQYF. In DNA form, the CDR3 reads TGCGGACGCAGTGGGGGGGCCTCCACAGATACACAGTATTTT.

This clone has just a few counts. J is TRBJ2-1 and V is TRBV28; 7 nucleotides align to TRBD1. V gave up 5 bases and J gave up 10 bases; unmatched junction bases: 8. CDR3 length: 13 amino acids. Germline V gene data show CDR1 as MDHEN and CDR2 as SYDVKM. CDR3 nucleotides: TGTGCCAGCAGTCCCCCGGACAGGTTGGAGCAGTTCTTC. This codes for CASSPPDRLEQFF.

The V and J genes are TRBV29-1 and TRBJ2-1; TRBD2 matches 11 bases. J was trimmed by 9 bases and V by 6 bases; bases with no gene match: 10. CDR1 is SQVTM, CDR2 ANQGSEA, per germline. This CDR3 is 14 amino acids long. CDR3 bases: TGCAGCGTCGACCGACTAGCGGGGATTGTTGAGCAGTTCTTC. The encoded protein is CSVDRLAGIVEQFF.

CDR3 in DNA: TGTGCCCGGCTGCGCGACGGGACAGGCTCTTCACCCCTCCACTTT. Its protein product is CARLRDGTGSSPLHF. V and J are TRBV30 and TRBJ1-6, with 8 bases that match TRBD1. V was pared by 8 bases and J by 9 bases, with 15 bases of the junction left unmatched. The germline CDR1 and CDR2 sequences are GTSNPN and SVGIG (reference sequence). The length of the CDR3 is 15 residues.

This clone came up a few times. CDR3 loop: CAWIRTNTEAFF. The DNA of the CDR3 is TGTGCCTGGATAAGGACTAACACTGAAGCTTTCTTT. V is TRBV30 and J is TRBJ1-1; D is unclear. The germline V gene encodes CDR1 GTSNPN and CDR2 SVGIG (reference sequence). Between the trimmed V and J ends, which lost 4 bases and 2 bases, there was a span of 8 bases. CDR3 size: 12 residues.

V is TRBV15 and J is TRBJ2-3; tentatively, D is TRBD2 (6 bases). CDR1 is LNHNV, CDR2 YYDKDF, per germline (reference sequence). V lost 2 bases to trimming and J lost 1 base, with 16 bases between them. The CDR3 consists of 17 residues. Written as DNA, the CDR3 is TGTGCCACCAGCAGACGGGGGACTCTGGGAGGCACAGATACGCAGTATTTT. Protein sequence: CATSRRGTLGGTDTQYF.

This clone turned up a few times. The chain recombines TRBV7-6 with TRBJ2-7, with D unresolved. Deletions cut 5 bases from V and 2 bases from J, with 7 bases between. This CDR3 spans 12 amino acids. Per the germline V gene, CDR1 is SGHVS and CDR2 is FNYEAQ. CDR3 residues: CASSPGPYEQYF. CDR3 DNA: TGTGCCAGCAGCCCTGGGCCCTACGAGCAGTACTTC.

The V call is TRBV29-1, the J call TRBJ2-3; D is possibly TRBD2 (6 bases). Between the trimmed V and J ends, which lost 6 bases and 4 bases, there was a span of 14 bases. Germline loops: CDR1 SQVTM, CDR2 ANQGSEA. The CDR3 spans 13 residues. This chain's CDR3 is CSVRDTLADTQYF. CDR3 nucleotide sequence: TGCAGCGTGCGGGATACGCTAGCAGATACGCAGTATTTT.

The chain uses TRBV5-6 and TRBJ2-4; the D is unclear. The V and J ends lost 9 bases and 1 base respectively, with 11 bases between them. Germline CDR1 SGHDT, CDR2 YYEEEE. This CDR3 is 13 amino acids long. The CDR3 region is CATGVGAKNIQYF. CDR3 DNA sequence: TGTGCCACTGGGGTAGGGGCCAAAAACATTCAGTACTTC.

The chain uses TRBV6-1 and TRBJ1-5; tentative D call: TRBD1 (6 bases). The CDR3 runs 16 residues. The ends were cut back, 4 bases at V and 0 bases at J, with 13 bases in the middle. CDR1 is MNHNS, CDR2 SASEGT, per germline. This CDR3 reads CASSGQASYSNQPQHF. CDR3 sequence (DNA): TGTGCCAGCAGTGGACAGGCGTCCTATAGCAATCAGCCCCAGCATTTT.

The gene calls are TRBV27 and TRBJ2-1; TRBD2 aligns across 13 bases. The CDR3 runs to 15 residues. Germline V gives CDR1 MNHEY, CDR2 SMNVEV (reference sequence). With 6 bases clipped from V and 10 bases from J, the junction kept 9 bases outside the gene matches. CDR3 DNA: TGTGCCAGCAGCCCTACTAGCGGGGGGGCCTTGGAGCAGTTCTTC. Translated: CASSPTSGGALEQFF.

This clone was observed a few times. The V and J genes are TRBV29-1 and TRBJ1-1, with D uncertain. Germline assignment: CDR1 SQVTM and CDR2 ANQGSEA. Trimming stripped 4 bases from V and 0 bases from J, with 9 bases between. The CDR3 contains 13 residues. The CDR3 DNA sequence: TGCAGCGTTGCCCAAATCCTGAACACTGAAGCTTTCTTT. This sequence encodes CSVAQILNTEAFF. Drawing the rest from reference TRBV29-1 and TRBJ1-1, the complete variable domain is SAVISQKPSRDICQRGTSLTIQCQVDSQVTMMFWYRQQPGQSLTLIATANQGSEATYESGFVIDKFPISRPNLTFSTLTVSNMSPEDSSIYLCSVAQILNTEAFFGQGTRLTVV.

The CDR3 bases are TGTGCCATCAGCTACGACAGCGGTAATTCACCCCTCCACTTT. It yields the protein CAISYDSGNSPLHF. This chain joins TRBV10-3 and TRBJ1-6; D perhaps matches TRBD1 (5 bases). The germline CDR1 and CDR2 sequences are ENHRY and SYGVKD. The V end was cut by 6 bases, the J end by 6 bases, with 12 bases between. The CDR3 totals 14 residues.